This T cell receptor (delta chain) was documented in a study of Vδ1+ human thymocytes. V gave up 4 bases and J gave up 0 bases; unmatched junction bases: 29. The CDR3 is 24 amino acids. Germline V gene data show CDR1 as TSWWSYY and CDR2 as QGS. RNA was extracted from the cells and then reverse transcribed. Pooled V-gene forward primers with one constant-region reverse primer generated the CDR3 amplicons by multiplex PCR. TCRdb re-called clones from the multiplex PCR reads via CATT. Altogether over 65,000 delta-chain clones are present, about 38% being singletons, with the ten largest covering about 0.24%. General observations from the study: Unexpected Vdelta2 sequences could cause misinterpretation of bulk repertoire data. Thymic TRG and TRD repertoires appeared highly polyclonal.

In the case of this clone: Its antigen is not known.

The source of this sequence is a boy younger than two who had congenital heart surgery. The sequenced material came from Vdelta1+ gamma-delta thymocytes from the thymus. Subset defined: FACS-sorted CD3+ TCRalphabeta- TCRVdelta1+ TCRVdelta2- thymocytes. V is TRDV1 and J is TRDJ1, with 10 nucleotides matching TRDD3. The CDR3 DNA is TGTGCTCTTGGGGCACTATCATTTCCTTCCCCCGTCCCTACTGGGGGATCGTACACCGATAAACTCATCTTT. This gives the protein CALGALSFPSPVPTGGSYTDKLIF.